This TCR beta chain is drawn from a study of Ad26.COV2.S vaccination and SARS-CoV-2 variants. Study-wide context: Ad26.COV2.S was injected intramuscularly once or twice, 56 days apart.

The repertoire was sequenced with immunoSEQ multiplex PCR; TCRdb's copy has only in-frame clones and lacks some. Altogether more than 300,000 clones are present, around 85% being singletons, with the ten largest covering around 2.2%. Treatment given: about 20 received Ad26.COV2.S at low or high dose, single or two shots; several received placebo; per-sample allocation not given. Following the first vaccine or placebo injection, samples were taken on day 63. Overall study findings and caveats: The breadth of spike-specific CD8+ and CD4+ T cell responses after vaccination was reportedly substantial. Breadth and depth estimates from TCRs may understate total T cell responses.

A note on this clone: Its specificity is unknown. At one of its ends the junction is not consistent with the germline gene, which may arise from a read error.

This CDR3 has 14 residues. CDR1 is SQVTM and CDR2 is ANQGSEA in the germline V gene. This clonotype was sampled from a person between 18 and 65 years old who received the Ad26.COV2.S COVID-19 vaccine or a placebo. Sequenced material: peripheral blood, taken in a trial of Ad26.COV2.S vaccine versus placebo. This chain joins TRBV29-1 and TRBJ2-1, with TRBD2 identical over 12 bases. CDR3 in DNA: TGCAGCGTTGAAACTAGCGGGGGGTACAGTGAGCAGTTCTTC. As protein: CSVETSGGYSEQFF.